Below are 10 T cell receptor beta chains sequenced from a single sample in a study of cytomegalovirus exposure and HLA in healthy donors. In the PCR, 60 Vbeta and 13 Jbeta primers were used. Measured with immunoSEQ multiplex PCR; TCRdb has only the in-frame clones, and not every one. This table holds 200,000 or so clones, approximately 80% found once. Source material: PBMCs. The receptors were sampled from a woman younger than 35 in good health and CMV-seropositive.

The rearrangement joins TRBV4-1 to TRBJ1-5, with TRBD1 matching over 7 bases. CDR3 length: 15 residues. V was clipped by 4 bases and J by 4 bases; unmatched bases: 7. The germline V gene encodes CDR1 MGHRA and CDR2 YSYEKL. For the CDR3, the DNA is TGCGCCAGCAGCCGGAACCGGGACAGTAATCAGCCCCAGCATTTT. It yields the protein CASSRNRDSNQPQHF.

The chain links TRBV30 to TRBJ1-6, with a possible D match to TRBD1 (5 bases). The V gene lost 6 bases and the J gene lost 9 bases, with 15 bases spanning the gap. The CDR3 consists of 13 residues. From germline, CDR1 is GTSNPN and CDR2 SVGIG (reference sequence). The CDR3 sequence is CACKPDSSSPLHF. The CDR3 DNA follows: TGTGCCTGTAAACCCGACAGCAGTTCACCCCTCCACTTT.

V is TRBV2 and J is TRBJ2-3, with 10 bases lining up with TRBD2. From germline, CDR1 is SNHLY and CDR2 FYNNEI. V shed 1 base and J 3 bases; nucleotides not matched to a gene: 7. The CDR3 is made up of 17 amino acids. The CDR3, as DNA: TGTGCCAGCAGTGAAGGGTGGTCTAGCGGGGGTACAGATACGCAGTATTTT. Encoded protein: CASSEGWSSGGTDTQYF.

The genes are TRBV6-5 and TRBJ1-2; perhaps TRBD1 as D (6 bases). V lost 2 bases and J lost 6, with 16 bases in between. This CDR3 region has 15 residues. The germline CDR1 and CDR2 sequences are MNHEY and SVGAGI. The CDR3 region is CASSYGATGPDGYTF. The DNA for the CDR3 is TGTGCCAGCAGTTACGGGGCTACAGGGCCAGATGGCTACACCTTC.

V and J are TRBV9 and TRBJ1-1; D is unclear. Germline CDR1 SGDLS, CDR2 YYNGEE. Trimming stripped 0 bases from V and 10 bases from J, with 10 bases between. CDR3 size: 12 residues. CDR3 protein: CASSVDVAPAFF. The DNA for the CDR3 is TGTGCCAGCAGCGTAGACGTGGCCCCAGCTTTCTTT.

This clone was seen once. The rearrangement links TRBV7-8 to TRBJ1-5; D is perhaps TRBD1 (6 bases). CDR1 is SGHVS, CDR2 FQNEAQ, per germline. V lost 5 bases to trimming and J lost 4 bases, with 18 bases between them. The CDR3 has 16 amino acids. The CDR3 sequence: CASSPRGALGNQPQHF. In DNA form, the CDR3 reads TGTGCCAGCAGCCCGCGGGGGGCGCTGGGAAATCAGCCCCAGCATTTT.

This clone was detected a few times. The chain is built from TRBV27 and TRBJ2-5, with D possibly matching TRBD2 (5 bases). The CDR3 totals 13 residues. V lost 2 bases and J lost 5, with 9 bases in between. Germline CDR1 is MNHEY and CDR2 is SMNVEV (reference sequence). CDR3 sequence reads: CASSLRGLETQYF. The CDR3 DNA follows: TGTGCCAGCAGTTTACGAGGGTTGGAGACCCAGTACTTC.

The rearrangement joins TRBV6-1 to TRBJ1-4, with 7 bases fitting TRBD1. The CDR3 length is 16 residues. CDR1 is MNHNS and CDR2 is SASEGT in the germline V gene. J lost 6 bases, V lost 0 bases, and 7 bases had no gene match. CDR3 in amino acids: CASSEAGWDSYEKLFF. CDR3 sequence (DNA): TGTGCCAGCAGTGAAGCTGGATGGGACAGCTATGAAAAACTGTTTTTT.

The chain is built from TRBV6-1 and TRBJ2-2; TRBD2 agrees at 11 bases. CDR1 is MNHNS, CDR2 SASEGT, per germline. V was pared by 7 bases and J by 6 bases, with 7 bases of the junction left unmatched. The CDR3 is 15 amino acids. CDR3 region: CASTYSGGAAGELFF. The CDR3 DNA reads TGTGCCAGCACATATAGCGGGGGGGCCGCCGGGGAGCTGTTTTTT.

The V gene is TRBV6-1, the J gene TRBJ1-6; D gene unclear. Trimming took 4 bases from V and 5 from J, leaving 9 bases between them. Germline assignment: CDR1 MNHNS and CDR2 SASEGT. This CDR3 has 14 residues. CDR3 loop: CASSGGEHNSPLHF. CDR3 sequence (DNA): TGTGCCAGCAGTGGCGGGGAACATAATTCACCCCTCCACTTT.